This TCR beta chain was captured by sequencing in a study of CD4+ T cells in melanoma. A word on this clone: Antigen specificity is unknown.

Study outcomes and limitations: Neoantigen-specific CD4+ T cells in melanoma reportedly had diverse differentiation states. CD8+ T cell, macrophage and B cell function reportedly correlated with neoantigen-specific CD4+ T cells.

Trimming took 0 bases from V and 0 from J, leaving 6 bases between them. The V gene's germline CDR1 is SGHNT and CDR2 YYREEE (reference sequence). This CDR3 has 14 residues. The assay was immunoSEQ multiplex PCR, and TCRdb's table has in-frame clones only and misses some. The table includes about 50,000 clones, 75% to 90% detected once. Sequenced material: peripheral blood. This chain uses TRBV5-4 with TRBJ1-2; D is uncertain. The source is a human donor with melanoma. CDR3 sequence (DNA): TGTGCCAGCAGCTTGGGTGGGGCTAACTATGGCTACACCTTC. Protein sequence: CASSLGGANYGYTF. The entire variable domain, with the rest obtained from reference TRBV5-4 and TRBJ1-2, is as follows: ETGVTQSPTHLIKTRGQQVTLRCSSQSGHNTVSWYQQALGQGPQFIFQYYREEENGRGNFPPRFSGLQFPNYSSELNVNALELDDSALYLCASSLGGANYGYTFGSGTRLTVV.